The rows below give T cell receptor beta chains drawn from one sample of a study of beta chain features in type 1 diabetes. This table comes from immunoSEQ multiplex PCR, and its TCRdb copy is limited to in-frame clones, with some not included. The sample yields about 150,000 clones, 10% to 13% seen once. Sequencing was performed on central memory CD4+ T cells from blood. The receptors derive from a young man with type 1 diabetes. Each CDR3 is given with its conserved first and last residue. A D gene is named only where the DNA matches it firmly. Expanded clones are given a class, and other clones once, few, many or no size at all.

cdr3_length: 13; v_call: TRBV10-3; d_call: NA; clone_size: NA; j_call: TRBJ1-2; cdr3_aa: CAISETGTDGYTF; cdr3_nt: TGTGCCATCAGTGAGACAGGGACGGATGGCTACACCTTC
cdr3_length: 14; v_call: TRBV5-1; d_call: TRBD1; clone_size: few; j_call: TRBJ1-4; cdr3_aa: CASSRGQGNEKLFF; cdr3_nt: TGCGCCAGCAGCCGGGGACAGGGGAATGAAAAACTGTTTTTT
cdr3_length: 14; v_call: TRBV11-2; d_call: TRBD2; clone_size: NA; j_call: TRBJ2-7; cdr3_aa: CASSSHPGGSEQYF; cdr3_nt: TGTGCCAGCAGCTCCCATCCGGGGGGGTCCGAGCAGTACTTC
cdr3_length: 17; v_call: TRBV28; d_call: TRBD2; clone_size: few; j_call: TRBJ2-1; cdr3_aa: CASTPLRTSGKHNEQFF; cdr3_nt: TGTGCCAGCACCCCCCTGCGGACTAGCGGGAAACACAATGAGCAGTTCTTC
cdr3_length: 16; v_call: TRBV28; d_call: NA; clone_size: few; j_call: TRBJ2-7; cdr3_aa: CASSSGRDRRPYEQYF; cdr3_nt: TGTGCCAGCAGTTCCGGGCGGGACAGAAGACCCTACGAGCAGTACTTC
cdr3_length: 14; v_call: TRBV7-9; d_call: NA; clone_size: few; j_call: TRBJ2-7; cdr3_aa: CASSFGGQYYEQYF; cdr3_nt: TGTGCCAGCAGCTTCGGTGGACAGTACTACGAGCAGTACTTC
cdr3_length: 13; v_call: TRBV7-9; d_call: NA; clone_size: few; j_call: TRBJ2-3; cdr3_aa: CASSHWQADTQYF; cdr3_nt: TGTGCCAGCAGCCATTGGCAGGCAGATACGCAGTATTTT
cdr3_length: 13; v_call: TRBV30; d_call: TRBD1; clone_size: NA; j_call: TRBJ1-5; cdr3_aa: CAWGKTGSQPQHF; cdr3_nt: TGTGCCTGGGGAAAGACAGGGAGTCAGCCCCAGCATTTT
cdr3_length: 14; v_call: TRBV6-1; d_call: TRBD1; clone_size: few; j_call: TRBJ1-1; cdr3_aa: CASRDREGDTEAFF; cdr3_nt: TGTGCCAGCAGAGACAGGGAAGGGGACACTGAAGCTTTCTTT
cdr3_length: 17; v_call: TRBV28; d_call: TRBD2; clone_size: few; j_call: TRBJ2-6; cdr3_aa: CASSGLAGDSGANVLTF; cdr3_nt: TGTGCCAGCAGCGGACTAGCGGGCGACTCTGGGGCCAACGTCCTGACTTTC
cdr3_length: 15; v_call: TRBV28; d_call: NA; clone_size: NA; j_call: TRBJ1-2; cdr3_aa: CASSPSTTGYGGYTF; cdr3_nt: TGTGCCAGCAGTCCCTCCACAACAGGGTACGGTGGCTACACCTTC
cdr3_length: 15; v_call: TRBV7-2; d_call: NA; clone_size: few; j_call: TRBJ2-7; cdr3_aa: CASSLAPGSDYEQYF; cdr3_nt: TGTGCCAGCAGCTTAGCGCCAGGCTCCGACTACGAGCAGTACTTC
cdr3_length: 15; v_call: TRBV5-8; d_call: NA; clone_size: NA; j_call: TRBJ1-4; cdr3_aa: CASSLRGATNEKLFF; cdr3_nt: TGTGCCAGCAGCCTACGGGGTGCAACTAATGAAAAACTGTTTTTT
cdr3_length: 15; v_call: TRBV28; d_call: TRBD2; clone_size: few; j_call: TRBJ2-1; cdr3_aa: CASSSPLGGSDEQFF; cdr3_nt: TGTGCCAGCAGTTCTCCATTGGGGGGGAGCGATGAGCAGTTCTTC
cdr3_length: 12; v_call: TRBV2; d_call: NA; clone_size: few; j_call: TRBJ2-3; cdr3_aa: CASRLLSDTQYF; cdr3_nt: TGTGCCAGCAGGCTTCTATCAGATACGCAGTATTTT
cdr3_length: 14; v_call: TRBV7-8; d_call: TRBD1; clone_size: NA; j_call: TRBJ1-1; cdr3_aa: CASSWGQGNTEAFF; cdr3_nt: TGTGCCAGCAGCTGGGGACAGGGGAACACTGAAGCTTTCTTT
cdr3_length: 15; v_call: TRBV6-5; d_call: TRBD2; clone_size: NA; j_call: TRBJ2-2; cdr3_aa: CASRRTSRYTGELFF; cdr3_nt: TGTGCCAGCAGACGGACTAGCAGATACACCGGGGAGCTGTTTTTT
cdr3_length: 15; v_call: TRBV13; d_call: TRBD2; clone_size: NA; j_call: TRBJ2-7; cdr3_aa: CASSYRLAGAYEQYF; cdr3_nt: TGTGCCAGCAGCTATAGACTAGCGGGAGCGTACGAGCAGTACTTC
cdr3_length: 15; v_call: TRBV7-3; d_call: NA; clone_size: few; j_call: TRBJ2-1; cdr3_aa: CASSLDFLGSNEQFF; cdr3_nt: TGTGCCAGCAGCTTAGATTTTTTGGGGAGTAATGAGCAGTTCTTC
cdr3_length: 16; v_call: TRBV9; d_call: TRBD2; clone_size: NA; j_call: TRBJ2-1; cdr3_aa: CASSVGLAGVGNEQFF; cdr3_nt: TGTGCCAGCAGCGTAGGTCTAGCGGGAGTGGGCAATGAGCAGTTCTTC
cdr3_length: 12; v_call: TRBV4-3; d_call: NA; clone_size: few; j_call: TRBJ2-2; cdr3_aa: CASSQVLGELFF; cdr3_nt: TGCGCCAGCAGCCAAGTCTTGGGGGAGCTGTTTTTT
cdr3_length: 14; v_call: TRBV9; d_call: TRBD2; clone_size: NA; j_call: TRBJ2-5; cdr3_aa: CASSGGSTSETQYF; cdr3_nt: TGTGCCAGCAGCGGCGGGAGTACGAGCGAGACCCAGTACTTC
cdr3_length: 14; v_call: TRBV25-1; d_call: NA; clone_size: few; j_call: TRBJ2-2; cdr3_aa: CASSEYSLTGELFF; cdr3_nt: TGTGCCAGCAGTGAATATTCTCTCACCGGGGAGCTGTTTTTT
cdr3_length: 15; v_call: TRBV10-3; d_call: TRBD1; clone_size: few; j_call: TRBJ2-7; cdr3_aa: CAISESGRGSYEQYF; cdr3_nt: TGTGCCATCAGTGAGTCGGGCAGGGGGTCCTACGAGCAGTACTTC
cdr3_length: 16; v_call: TRBV15; d_call: NA; clone_size: NA; j_call: TRBJ2-7; cdr3_aa: CATSPSLGGASYEQYF; cdr3_nt: TGTGCCACCAGCCCCTCGTTGGGGGGGGCCTCCTACGAGCAGTACTTC
cdr3_length: 16; v_call: TRBV5-1; d_call: NA; clone_size: few; j_call: TRBJ2-7; cdr3_aa: CASSSGLNPSFDEQYF; cdr3_nt: TGCGCCAGCAGCTCAGGACTTAACCCCTCTTTTGACGAGCAGTACTTC